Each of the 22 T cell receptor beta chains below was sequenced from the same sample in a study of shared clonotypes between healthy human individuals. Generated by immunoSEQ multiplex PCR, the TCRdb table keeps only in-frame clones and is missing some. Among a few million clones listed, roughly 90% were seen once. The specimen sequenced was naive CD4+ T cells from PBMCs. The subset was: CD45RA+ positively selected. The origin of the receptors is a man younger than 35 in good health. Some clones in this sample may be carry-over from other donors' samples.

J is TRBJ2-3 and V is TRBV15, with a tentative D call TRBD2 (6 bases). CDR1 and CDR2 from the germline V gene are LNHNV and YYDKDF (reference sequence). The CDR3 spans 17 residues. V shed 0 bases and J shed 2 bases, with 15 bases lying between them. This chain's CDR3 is CATSRETLAIDTDTQYF. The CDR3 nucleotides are TGTGCCACCAGCAGAGAGACTCTAGCGATCGACACAGATACGCAGTATTTT.

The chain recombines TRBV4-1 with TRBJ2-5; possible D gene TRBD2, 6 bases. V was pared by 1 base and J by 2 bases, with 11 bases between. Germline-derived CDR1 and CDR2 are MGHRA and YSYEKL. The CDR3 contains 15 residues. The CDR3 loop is CASSQVMGGQETQYF. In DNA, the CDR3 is TGCGCCAGCAGCCAAGTCATGGGGGGACAAGAGACCCAGTACTTC.

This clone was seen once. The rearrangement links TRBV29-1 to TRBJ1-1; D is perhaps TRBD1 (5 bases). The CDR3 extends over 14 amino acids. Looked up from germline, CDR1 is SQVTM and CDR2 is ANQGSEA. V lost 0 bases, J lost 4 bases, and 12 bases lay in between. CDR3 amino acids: CSVEEAGVRTEAFF. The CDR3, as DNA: TGCAGCGTTGAAGAGGCGGGGGTTCGCACTGAAGCTTTCTTT.

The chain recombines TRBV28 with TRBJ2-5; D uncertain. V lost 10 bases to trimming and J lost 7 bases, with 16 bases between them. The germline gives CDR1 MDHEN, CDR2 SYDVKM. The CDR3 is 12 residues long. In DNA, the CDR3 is TGTGCCACCTACCGCCCTTTTGGGACCCAGTACTTC. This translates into CATYRPFGTQYF.

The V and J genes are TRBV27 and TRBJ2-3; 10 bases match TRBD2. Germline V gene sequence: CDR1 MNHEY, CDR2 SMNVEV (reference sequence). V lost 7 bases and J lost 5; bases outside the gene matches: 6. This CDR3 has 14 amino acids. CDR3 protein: CASKPSGGGDTQYF. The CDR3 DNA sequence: TGTGCCAGCAAGCCTAGCGGGGGAGGAGATACGCAGTATTTT.

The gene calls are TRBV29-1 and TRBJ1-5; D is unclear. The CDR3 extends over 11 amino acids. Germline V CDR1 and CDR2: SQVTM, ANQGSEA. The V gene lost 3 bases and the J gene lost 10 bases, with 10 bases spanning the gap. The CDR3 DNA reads TGCAGCGTTGAGGATGGAGGACCCCAGCATTTT. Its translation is CSVEDGGPQHF.

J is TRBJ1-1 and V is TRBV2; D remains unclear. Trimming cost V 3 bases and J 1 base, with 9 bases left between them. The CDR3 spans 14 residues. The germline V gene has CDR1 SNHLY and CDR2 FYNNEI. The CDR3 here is CASSEGSENTEAFF. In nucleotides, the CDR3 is TGTGCCAGCAGTGAGGGCAGTGAGAACACTGAAGCTTTCTTT.

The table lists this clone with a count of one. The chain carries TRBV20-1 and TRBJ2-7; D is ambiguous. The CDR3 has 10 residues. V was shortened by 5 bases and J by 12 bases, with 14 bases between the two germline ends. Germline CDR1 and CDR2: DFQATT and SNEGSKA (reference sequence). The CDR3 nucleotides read TGCAGTGCTTCCCTTTCCAATGGGTACTTC. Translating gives CSASLSNGYF.

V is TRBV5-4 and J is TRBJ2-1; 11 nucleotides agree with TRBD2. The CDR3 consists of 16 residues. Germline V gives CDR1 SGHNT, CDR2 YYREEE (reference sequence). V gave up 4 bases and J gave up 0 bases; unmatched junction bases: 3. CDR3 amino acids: CASSPGLAASYNEQFF. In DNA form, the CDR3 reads TGTGCCAGCAGCCCGGGACTAGCGGCCTCCTACAATGAGCAGTTCTTC.

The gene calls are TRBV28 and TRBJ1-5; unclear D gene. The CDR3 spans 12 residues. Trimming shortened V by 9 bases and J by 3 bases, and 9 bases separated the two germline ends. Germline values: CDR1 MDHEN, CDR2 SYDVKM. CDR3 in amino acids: CASRENNQPQHF. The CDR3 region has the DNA TGTGCCAGTCGGGAAAACAATCAGCCCCAGCATTTT.

The CDR3 coding sequence is TGTGCCACCAGCAGCCGAGGGGGACCGGGACTAGCGGGAACCGGGGAGCAGTTCTTC. It translates to CATSSRGGPGLAGTGEQFF. The V call is TRBV15, the J call TRBJ2-1; 13 bases agree with TRBD2. After removal of 3 bases from V and 10 bases from J, the junction contained 18 bases not matched to a gene. The germline V gene has CDR1 LNHNV and CDR2 YYDKDF (reference sequence). CDR3 length: 19 amino acids.

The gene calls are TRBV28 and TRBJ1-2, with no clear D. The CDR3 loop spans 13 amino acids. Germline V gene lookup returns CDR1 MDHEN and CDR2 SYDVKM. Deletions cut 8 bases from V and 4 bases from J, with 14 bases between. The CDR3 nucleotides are TGTGCCAGCGGGTCGGAGTCAGTCTATGGCTACACCTTC. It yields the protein CASGSESVYGYTF.

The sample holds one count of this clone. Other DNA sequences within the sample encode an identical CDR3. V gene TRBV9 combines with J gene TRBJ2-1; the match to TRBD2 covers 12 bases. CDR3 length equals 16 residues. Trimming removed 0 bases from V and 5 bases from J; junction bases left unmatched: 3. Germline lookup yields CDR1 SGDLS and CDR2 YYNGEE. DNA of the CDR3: TGTGCCAGCAGCGTAGGAGGACTAGCGGGAAACAATGAGCAGTTCTTC. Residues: CASSVGGLAGNNEQFF. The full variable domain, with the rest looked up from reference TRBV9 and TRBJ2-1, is DSGVTQTPKHLITATGQRVTLRCSPRSGDLSVYWYQQSLDQGLQFLIQYYNGEERAKGNILERFSAQQFPDLHSELNLSSLELGDSALYFCASSVGGLAGNNEQFFGPGTRLTVL.

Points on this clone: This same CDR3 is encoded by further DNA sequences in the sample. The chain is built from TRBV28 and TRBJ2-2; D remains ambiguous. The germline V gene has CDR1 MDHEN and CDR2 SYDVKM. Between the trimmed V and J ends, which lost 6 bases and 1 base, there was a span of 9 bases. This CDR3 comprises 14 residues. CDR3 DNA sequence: TGTGCCAGCAGCCTAGGCCAGAACACCGGGGAGCTGTTTTTT. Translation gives CASSLGQNTGELFF.

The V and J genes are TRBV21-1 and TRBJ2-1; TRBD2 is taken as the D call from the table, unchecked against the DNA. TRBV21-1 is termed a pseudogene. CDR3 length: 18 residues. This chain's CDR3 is CASTPEREGLSLGDEQFF. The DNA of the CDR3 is TGTGCCAGCACCCCCGAGCGGGAGGGCCTCTCCCTTGGCGATGAGCAGTTCTTC.

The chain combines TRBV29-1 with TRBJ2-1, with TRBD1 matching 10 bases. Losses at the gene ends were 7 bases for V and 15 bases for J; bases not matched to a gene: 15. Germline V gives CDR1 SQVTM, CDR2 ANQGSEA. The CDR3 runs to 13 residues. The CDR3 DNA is TGCAGCGCTATGGGACAGGGGTCTAGCCGTCTGTTCTTC. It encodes CSAMGQGSSRLFF.

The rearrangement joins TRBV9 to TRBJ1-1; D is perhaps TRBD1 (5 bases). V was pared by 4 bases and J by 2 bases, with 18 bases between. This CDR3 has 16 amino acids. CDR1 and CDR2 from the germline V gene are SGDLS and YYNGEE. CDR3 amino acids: CASSSRGSQINTEAFF. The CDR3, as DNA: TGTGCCAGCAGCTCTAGGGGTAGCCAAATTAACACTGAAGCTTTCTTT.

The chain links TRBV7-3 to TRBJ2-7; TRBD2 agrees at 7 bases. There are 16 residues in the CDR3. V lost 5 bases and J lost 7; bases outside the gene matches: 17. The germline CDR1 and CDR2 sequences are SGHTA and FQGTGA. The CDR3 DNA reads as TGTGCCAGCAGCCCGGGTCCGGGGGGAAGGTACGGGGAGCAGTACTTC. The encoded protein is CASSPGPGGRYGEQYF.

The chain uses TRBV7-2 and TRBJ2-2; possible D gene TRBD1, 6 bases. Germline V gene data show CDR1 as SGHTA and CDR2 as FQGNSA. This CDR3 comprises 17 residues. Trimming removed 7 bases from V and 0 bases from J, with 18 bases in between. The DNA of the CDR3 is TGTGCCAGCACCCCTGGGGGCGGTCGATCGAACACCGGGGAGCTGTTTTTT. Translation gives CASTPGGGRSNTGELFF.

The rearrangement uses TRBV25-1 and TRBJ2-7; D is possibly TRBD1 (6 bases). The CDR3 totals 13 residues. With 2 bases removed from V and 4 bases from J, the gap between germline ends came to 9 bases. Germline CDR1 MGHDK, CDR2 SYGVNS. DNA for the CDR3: TGTGCCAGCAGTGAAAGGGGGAGATACGAGCAGTACTTC. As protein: CASSERGRYEQYF.

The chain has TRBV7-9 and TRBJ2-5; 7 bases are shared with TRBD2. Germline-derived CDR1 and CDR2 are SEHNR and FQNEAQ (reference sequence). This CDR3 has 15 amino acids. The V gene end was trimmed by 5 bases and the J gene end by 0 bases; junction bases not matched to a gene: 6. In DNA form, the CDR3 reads TGTGCCAGCAGCCCCCGACTAGCTTACCAAGAGACCCAGTACTTC. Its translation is CASSPRLAYQETQYF.

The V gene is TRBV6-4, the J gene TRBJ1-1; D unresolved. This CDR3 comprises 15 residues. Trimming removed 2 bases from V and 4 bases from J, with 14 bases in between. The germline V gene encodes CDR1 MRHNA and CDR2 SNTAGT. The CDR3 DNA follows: TGTGCCAGCAGTGACGAGGGTTCGGGAGGCACTGAAGCTTTCTTT. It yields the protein CASSDEGSGGTEAFF.